The 19 T cell receptor beta chains reported below all come from one sample, sequenced in a study of blood T cell repertoires in COVID-19. Libraries were prepared by immunoSEQ multiplex PCR; TCRdb keeps only in-frame clonotypes and omits some of them. The table includes some 220,000 clones, 86% detected once. The specimen sequenced was PBMCs or T cells enriched from blood (not recorded which). These receptors were taken from a woman between 35 and 50 years old with acute COVID-19.

V is TRBV3-1 (or the pseudogene TRBV3-2) and J is TRBJ1-5; tentative D call: TRBD1 (6 bases). V dropped 0 bases and J dropped 5 bases, with 11 bases sitting between them. The CDR3 sequence is 15 residues long. CDR1 is LGHDT and CDR2 is YNNKEL in the germline V gene (reference sequence). CDR3 coding DNA: TGTGCCAGCAGCCAAGAAGCAGGGGAATATCAGCCCCAGCATTTT. Protein product: CASSQEAGEYQPQHF.

The CDR3 DNA sequence: TGTGCTAGTGGTTTTTCCGGGACAGGGGACCCTCAGCCCCAGCATTTT. Protein sequence: CASGFSGTGDPQPQHF. J is TRBJ1-5 and V is TRBV12-5; 10 nucleotides match TRBD1. Per germline, CDR1 LGHNT and CDR2 FRNRAP. The CDR3 length is 16 residues. Unmatched junction bases numbered 8, after V lost 3 bases and J lost 6 bases.

V gene TRBV5-4 combines with J gene TRBJ1-6; the D gene is possibly TRBD1 (6 bases). The V gene's germline CDR1 is SGHNT and CDR2 YYREEE (reference sequence). Trimming stripped 0 bases from V and 0 bases from J, with 10 bases between. The CDR3 has 17 residues. CDR3 amino acids: CASSLGGGASYNSPLHF. The DNA of the CDR3 is TGTGCCAGCAGCTTGGGTGGGGGGGCCTCCTATAATTCACCCCTCCACTTT. The variable domain in full, with the rest retrieved from reference TRBV5-4 and TRBJ1-6, is ETGVTQSPTHLIKTRGQQVTLRCSSQSGHNTVSWYQQALGQGPQFIFQYYREEENGRGNFPPRFSGLQFPNYSSELNVNALELDDSALYLCASSLGGGASYNSPLHFGNGTRLTVT.

The V and J genes are TRBV5-6 and TRBJ1-2; D gene ambiguous. The CDR3 runs 12 residues. V shed 3 bases and J shed 3 bases, with 6 bases lying between them. Germline CDR1 is SGHDT and CDR2 is YYEEEE. CDR3 protein: CASSSRDYGYTF. CDR3 in DNA: TGTGCCAGCAGCTCGCGGGACTATGGCTACACCTTC.

This chain joins TRBV7-3 and TRBJ2-7, with TRBD1 as a possible D gene (5 bases). The CDR3 contains 14 residues. Trimming pared 4 bases from V and 2 bases from J, leaving 12 bases between. Germline V lookup: CDR1 SGHTA, CDR2 FQGTGA. The CDR3 is CASSSQGPPYEQYV. CDR3 DNA: TGTGCCAGCAGCTCTCAGGGTCCCCCCTACGAGCAGTACGTC.

This clone has only one observation. This rearrangement joins TRBV5-5 to TRBJ1-1; unclear D gene. CDR1 is SGHKS and CDR2 is YYEKEE in the germline V gene (reference sequence). The CDR3 has 14 amino acids. V was pared by 0 bases and J by 7 bases, with 13 bases between. The CDR3 spells CASSLAFASDEAFF. CDR3 in DNA: TGTGCCAGCAGCTTGGCCTTCGCAAGCGATGAAGCTTTCTTT.

V is TRBV9 and J is TRBJ1-1; D possibly corresponds to TRBD1 (5 bases). CDR3 size: 13 residues. Germline assignment: CDR1 SGDLS and CDR2 YYNGEE. The V end lost 3 bases, the J end lost 1 base, and 7 bases lay between the germline ends. The CDR3 nucleotides are TGTGCCAGCAGCGAGGGGTCGAACACTGAAGCTTTCTTT. As protein: CASSEGSNTEAFF.

The V call is TRBV5-1, the J call TRBJ1-2, with 8 nucleotides matching TRBD1. The V segment lost 4 bases and the J segment 0 bases; nucleotides outside the gene matches: 2. CDR3 length: 14 residues. The germline CDR1 and CDR2 sequences are SGHRS and YFSETQ. CDR3: CASSQDRANYGYTF. The CDR3 bases are TGCGCCAGCAGCCAGGACAGGGCTAACTATGGCTACACCTTC.

Concerning this clone: Other DNA sequences from this sample encode an identical CDR3 as well. This sequence joins TRBV19 and TRBJ1-5; D is uncertain. The V end lost 2 bases, the J end lost 1 base, and 3 bases lay between the germline ends. The CDR3 contains 13 residues. Per the germline V gene, CDR1 is LNHDA and CDR2 is SQIVND (reference sequence). The CDR3 DNA reads TGTGCCAGTAGTATATCGAGCAATCAGCCCCAGCATTTT. This encodes CASSISSNQPQHF.

This clone was detected once. The rearrangement uses TRBV30 and TRBJ2-2; possible D gene TRBD1, 6 bases. Trimming took off 2 bases at V and 5 bases at J, with 9 bases between the two ends. Germline-derived CDR1 and CDR2 are GTSNPN and SVGIG (reference sequence). There are 13 residues in the CDR3. Here the CDR3 reads CAWSLTGTGELFF. The CDR3 DNA sequence: TGTGCCTGGAGTTTAACAGGGACCGGGGAGCTGTTTTTT.

The chain couples TRBV10-2 to TRBJ1-5; perhaps TRBD1 as D (5 bases). Trimming stripped 2 bases from V and 0 bases from J, with 11 bases between. Germline CDR1 WSHSY, CDR2 SAAADI. There are 16 residues in the CDR3. The CDR3: CASSEIRAGSNQPQHF. CDR3 nucleotides: TGCGCCAGCAGTGAGATCAGGGCCGGTAGCAATCAGCCCCAGCATTTT.

The V gene is TRBV4-1, the J gene TRBJ1-1; maybe TRBD1 (6 bases). The CDR3 spans 17 residues. CDR1 and CDR2 from the germline V gene are MGHRA and YSYEKL. Trimming shortened V by 4 bases and J by 0 bases, and 18 bases separated the two germline ends. CDR3 coding DNA: TGCGCCAGCAGCCTAGGGGGTTCGACAGGACTGAACACTGAAGCTTTCTTT. Translating it yields CASSLGGSTGLNTEAFF.

This sequence joins TRBV25-1 and TRBJ2-2; D not resolved. The CDR3 contains 14 residues. CDR1 and CDR2 from the germline V gene are MGHDK and SYGVNS. Trimming cost V 0 bases and J 4 bases, with 6 bases left between them. The CDR3 nucleotides read TGTGCCAGCAGTGAATATACCAGCACCGGGGAGCTGTTTTTT. Translated: CASSEYTSTGELFF.

This rearrangement joins TRBV2 to TRBJ2-1; 9 bases are a match to TRBD2. This CDR3 has 15 residues. J was trimmed by 0 bases and V by 7 bases; bases with no gene match: 4. CDR1 is SNHLY, CDR2 FYNNEI, per germline. The CDR3 loop reads CASTASGNSYNEQFF. Written as DNA, the CDR3 is TGTGCCAGCACAGCTAGCGGGAACTCCTACAATGAGCAGTTCTTC.

As regards this clone: Distinct nucleotide sequences in the sample also encode this CDR3. The chain carries TRBV19 and TRBJ1-4; tentative D call: TRBD1 (5 bases). The CDR3 has 14 amino acids. CDR1 and CDR2 from the germline V gene are LNHDA and SQIVND (reference sequence). V gave up 3 bases and J gave up 4 bases, with 9 bases separating them. CDR3 loop: CASSIQGGNEKLFF. The CDR3 DNA follows: TGTGCCAGTAGTATCCAGGGAGGTAATGAAAAACTGTTTTTT.

The V call is TRBV5-5, the J call TRBJ2-1; TRBD2 agrees at 8 bases. The V segment lost 3 bases and the J segment 5 bases; nucleotides outside the gene matches: 7. This CDR3 spans 15 amino acids. Looked up from germline, CDR1 is SGHKS and CDR2 is YYEKEE (reference sequence). CDR3: CASSSIAGRNNEQFF. DNA for the CDR3: TGTGCCAGCAGCTCGATAGCGGGGCGGAACAATGAGCAGTTCTTC. Using reference TRBV5-5 and TRBJ2-1 for the parts outside the CDR3, the full variable domain is DAGVTQSPTHLIKTRGQQVTLRCSPISGHKSVSWYQQVLGQGPQFIFQYYEKEERGRGNFPDRFSARQFPNYSSELNVNALLLGDSALYLCASSSIAGRNNEQFFGPGTRLTVL.

This clone was counted between two and nine times. The genes are TRBV2 and TRBJ1-1, with D uncertain. V was pared by 10 bases and J by 4 bases, with 25 bases between. The CDR3 loop spans 16 amino acids. Germline assignment: CDR1 SNHLY and CDR2 FYNNEI. DNA for the CDR3: TGTGCCACCACGTTTTGGAGGGTGGGATGTTGCACTGAAGCTTTCTTT. It is translated as CATTFWRVGCCTEAFF.

The rearrangement uses TRBV5-1 and TRBJ1-1; D remains unclear. The length of the CDR3 is 15 residues. Germline values: CDR1 SGHRS, CDR2 YFSETQ. Trimming stripped 0 bases from V and 3 bases from J, with 12 bases between. The CDR3 nucleotides read TGCGCCAGCAGCTTGGTGGGCCAAAAGTACACTGAAGCTTTCTTT. Protein sequence: CASSLVGQKYTEAFF.

In this sample, this clone turned up a few times. V is TRBV12-3 or TRBV12-4 and J is TRBJ1-2; 8 positions agree with TRBD1. The CDR3 runs to 13 residues. J lost 4 bases, V lost 5 bases, and 3 bases had no gene match. The CDR3 DNA reads TGTGCCAGCAGTCTGACAGGGGTCTATGGCTACACCTTC. Translated: CASSLTGVYGYTF.